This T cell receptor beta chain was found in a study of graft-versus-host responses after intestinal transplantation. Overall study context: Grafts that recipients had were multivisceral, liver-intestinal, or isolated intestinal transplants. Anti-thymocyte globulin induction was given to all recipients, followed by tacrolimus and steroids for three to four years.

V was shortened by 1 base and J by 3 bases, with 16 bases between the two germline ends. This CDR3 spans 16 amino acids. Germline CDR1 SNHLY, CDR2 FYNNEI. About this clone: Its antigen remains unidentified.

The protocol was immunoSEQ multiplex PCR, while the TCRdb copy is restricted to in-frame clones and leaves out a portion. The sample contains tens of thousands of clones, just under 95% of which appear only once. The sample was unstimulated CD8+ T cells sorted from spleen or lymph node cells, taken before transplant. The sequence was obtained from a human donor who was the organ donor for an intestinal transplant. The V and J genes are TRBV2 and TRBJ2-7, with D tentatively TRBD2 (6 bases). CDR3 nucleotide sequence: TGTGCCAGCAGTGAAGTCGAGAGTGGGGGGATCTACGAGCAGTACTTC. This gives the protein CASSEVESGGIYEQYF.